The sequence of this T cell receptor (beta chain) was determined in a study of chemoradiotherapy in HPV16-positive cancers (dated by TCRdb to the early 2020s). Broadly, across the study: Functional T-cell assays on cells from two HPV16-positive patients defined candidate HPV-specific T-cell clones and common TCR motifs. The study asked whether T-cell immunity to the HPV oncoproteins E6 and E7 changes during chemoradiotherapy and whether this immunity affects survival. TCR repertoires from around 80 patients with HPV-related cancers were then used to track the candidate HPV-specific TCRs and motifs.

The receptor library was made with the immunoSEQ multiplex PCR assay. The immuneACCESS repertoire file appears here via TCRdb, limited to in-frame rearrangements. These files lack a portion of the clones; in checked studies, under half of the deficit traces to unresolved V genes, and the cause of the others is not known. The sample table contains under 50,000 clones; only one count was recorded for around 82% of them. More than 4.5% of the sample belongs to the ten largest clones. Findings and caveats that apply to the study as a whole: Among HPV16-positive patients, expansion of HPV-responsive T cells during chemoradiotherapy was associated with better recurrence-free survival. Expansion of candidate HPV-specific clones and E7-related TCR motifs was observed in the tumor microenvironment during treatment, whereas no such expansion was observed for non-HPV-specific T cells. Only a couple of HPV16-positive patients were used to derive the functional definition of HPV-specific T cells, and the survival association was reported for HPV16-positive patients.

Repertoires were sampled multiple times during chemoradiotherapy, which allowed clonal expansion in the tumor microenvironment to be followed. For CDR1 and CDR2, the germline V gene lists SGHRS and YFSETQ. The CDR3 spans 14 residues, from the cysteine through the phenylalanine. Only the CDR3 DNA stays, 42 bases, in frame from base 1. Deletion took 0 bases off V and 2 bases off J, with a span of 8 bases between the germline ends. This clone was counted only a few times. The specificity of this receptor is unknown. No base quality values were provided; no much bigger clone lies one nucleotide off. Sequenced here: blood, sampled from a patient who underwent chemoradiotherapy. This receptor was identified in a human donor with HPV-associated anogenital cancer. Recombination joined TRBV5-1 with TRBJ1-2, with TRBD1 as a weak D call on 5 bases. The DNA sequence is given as TGCGCCAGCAGCTTGGATAGGGACAACTATGGCTACACCTTC. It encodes CASSLDRDNYGYTF.